This section outlines one T cell receptor (beta chain) sequence together with its context. The record originates from a study of blood T cell repertoires in COVID-19. Study-level information: Researchers got acute and convalescent COVID-19 samples from the United States, Italy and Spain.

Measured with immunoSEQ multiplex PCR; TCRdb has only the in-frame clones, and not every one. The sample records hundreds of thousands of clones, over 85% being singletons. CDR1 and CDR2 from the germline V gene are SGHNT and YENEEA. V was shortened by 5 bases and J by 0 bases, with 10 bases between the two germline ends. CDR3 size: 14 residues. This sequence originates from a woman aged 30 to 39 with COVID-19, enrolled during active disease. The chain employs TRBV11-3 and TRBJ1-1, with D possibly matching TRBD1 (6 bases). Sequencing was carried out using peripheral blood. As DNA, the CDR3 is TGTGCCAGCAGCCCGGGACACATGAACACTGAAGCTTTCTTT. It encodes CASSPGHMNTEAFF.